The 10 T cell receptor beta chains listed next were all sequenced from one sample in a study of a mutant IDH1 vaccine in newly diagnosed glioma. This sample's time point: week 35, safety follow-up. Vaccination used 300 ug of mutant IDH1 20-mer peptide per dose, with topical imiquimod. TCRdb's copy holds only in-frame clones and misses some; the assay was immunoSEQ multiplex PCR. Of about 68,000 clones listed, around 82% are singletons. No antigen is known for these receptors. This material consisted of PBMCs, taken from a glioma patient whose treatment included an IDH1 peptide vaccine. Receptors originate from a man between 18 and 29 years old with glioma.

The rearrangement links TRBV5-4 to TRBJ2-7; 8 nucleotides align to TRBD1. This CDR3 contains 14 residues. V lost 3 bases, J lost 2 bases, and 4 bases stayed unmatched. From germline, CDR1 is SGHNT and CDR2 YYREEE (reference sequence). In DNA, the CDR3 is TGTGCCAGCAGCTGGACAGGGACGACCTACGAGCAGTACTTC. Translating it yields CASSWTGTTYEQYF.

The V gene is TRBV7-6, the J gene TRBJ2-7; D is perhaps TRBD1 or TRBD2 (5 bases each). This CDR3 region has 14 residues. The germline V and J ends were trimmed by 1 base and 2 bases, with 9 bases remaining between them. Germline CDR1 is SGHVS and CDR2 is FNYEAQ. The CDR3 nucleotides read TGTGCCAGCAGCTTAGGGGACGGGCCCTACGAGCAGTACTTC. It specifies CASSLGDGPYEQYF.

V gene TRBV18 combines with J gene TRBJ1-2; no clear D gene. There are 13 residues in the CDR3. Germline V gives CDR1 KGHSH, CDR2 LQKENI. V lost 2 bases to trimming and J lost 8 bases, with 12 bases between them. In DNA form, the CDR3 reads TGTGCCAGCTCACCAACCATGAGGGAGGGCTACACCTTC. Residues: CASSPTMREGYTF.

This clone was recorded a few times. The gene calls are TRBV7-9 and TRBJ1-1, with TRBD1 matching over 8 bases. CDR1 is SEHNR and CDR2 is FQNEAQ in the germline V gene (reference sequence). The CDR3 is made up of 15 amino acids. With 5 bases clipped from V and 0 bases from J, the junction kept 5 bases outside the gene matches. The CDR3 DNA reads TGTGCCAGCAGCATACGACAGGGGATGAACACTGAAGCTTTCTTT. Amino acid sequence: CASSIRQGMNTEAFF.

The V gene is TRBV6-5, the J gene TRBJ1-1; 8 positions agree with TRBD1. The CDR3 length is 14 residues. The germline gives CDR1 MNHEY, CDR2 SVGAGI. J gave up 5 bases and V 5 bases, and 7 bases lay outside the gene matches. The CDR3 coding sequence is TGTGCCAGCAGTCCTATTCAGGGGGCAACTGAAGCTTTCTTT. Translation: CASSPIQGATEAFF.

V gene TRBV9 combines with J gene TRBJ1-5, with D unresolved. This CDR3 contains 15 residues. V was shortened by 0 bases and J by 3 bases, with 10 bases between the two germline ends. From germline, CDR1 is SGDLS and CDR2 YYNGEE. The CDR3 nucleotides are TGTGCCAGCAGCGTAGATTCCCAAGACAATCAGCCCCAGCATTTT. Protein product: CASSVDSQDNQPQHF.

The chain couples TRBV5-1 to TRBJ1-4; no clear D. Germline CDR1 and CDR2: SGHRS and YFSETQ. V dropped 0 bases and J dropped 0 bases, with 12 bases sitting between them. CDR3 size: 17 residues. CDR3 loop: CASSLARRATTNEKLFF. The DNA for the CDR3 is TGCGCCAGCAGCTTGGCCCGGAGAGCAACAACTAATGAAAAACTGTTTTTT.

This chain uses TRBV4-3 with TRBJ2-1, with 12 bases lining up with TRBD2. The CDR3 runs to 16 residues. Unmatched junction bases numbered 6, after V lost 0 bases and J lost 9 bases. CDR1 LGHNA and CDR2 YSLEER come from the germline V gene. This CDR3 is CASSQETSGRRCEQFF. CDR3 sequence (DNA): TGCGCCAGCAGCCAAGAAACTAGCGGGAGGAGGTGTGAGCAGTTCTTC.

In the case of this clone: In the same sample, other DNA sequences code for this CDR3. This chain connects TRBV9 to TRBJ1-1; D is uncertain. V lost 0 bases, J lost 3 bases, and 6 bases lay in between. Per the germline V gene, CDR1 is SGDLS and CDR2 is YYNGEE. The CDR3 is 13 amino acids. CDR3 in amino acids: CASSVGGYTEAFF. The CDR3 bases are TGTGCCAGCAGCGTAGGAGGATACACTGAAGCTTTCTTT.

CDR3 protein: CASSQEIIVTGELFF. The DNA for the CDR3 is TGTGCCAGCAGCCAAGAGATTATCGTCACCGGGGAGCTGTTTTTT. This sequence joins TRBV14 and TRBJ2-2; D unresolved. V lost 0 bases, J lost 4 bases, and 9 bases lay in between. The CDR3 contains 15 residues. Germline loops: CDR1 SGHDN, CDR2 FVKESK.